The 12 T cell receptor beta chains given below trace back to one sample, sequenced in a study of cytomegalovirus exposure and HLA in healthy donors. 13 Jbeta primers and 60 Vbeta primers were used for the PCR. Generated by immunoSEQ multiplex PCR, the TCRdb table keeps only in-frame clones and is missing some. The sample consists of some 160,000 clones, over 65% of them appearing once. Sequencing was carried out using PBMCs. The receptors were gathered from a man between 60 and 75 years old in good health and CMV-seronegative.

The V and J genes are TRBV2 and TRBJ1-6; D is undetermined. Trimming removed 5 bases at V and 6 bases at J, with 11 bases between. The germline CDR1 and CDR2 sequences are SNHLY and FYNNEI. This CDR3 region has 14 residues. CDR3: CASSPGYSNSPLHF. In nucleotides, the CDR3 is TGTGCCAGCAGTCCGGGGTACAGTAATTCACCCCTCCACTTT.

The CDR3 sequence is CASSYSGTLEQYF. The CDR3 bases are TGTGCCAGCAGTTACTCCGGGACTCTTGAGCAGTACTTC. The genes are TRBV6-5 and TRBJ2-7; tentative D call: TRBD2 (6 bases). V lost 0 bases and J lost 7, with 10 bases in between. CDR1 and CDR2 from the germline V gene are MNHEY and SVGAGI. This CDR3 contains 13 residues.

Only one count was recorded for this clone. This chain joins TRBV7-3 and TRBJ2-1; 7 bases agree with TRBD2. J was trimmed by 3 bases and V by 1 base; bases with no gene match: 6. The CDR3 is 16 residues long. CDR1 SGHTA and CDR2 FQGTGA come from the germline V gene. CDR3 sequence reads: CASSLKGTTNYNEQFF. The CDR3 bases are TGTGCCAGCAGCTTAAAAGGGACTACTAACTACAATGAGCAGTTCTTC.

The CDR3, as DNA: TGCGCCAGCAGCATCGACAGGGGCGGCCCAGATACGCAGTATTTT. Translating gives CASSIDRGGPDTQYF. The chain couples TRBV5-1 to TRBJ2-3; 8 bases map to TRBD1. Germline values: CDR1 SGHRS, CDR2 YFSETQ. CDR3 length equals 15 residues. V lost 4 bases, J lost 4 bases, and 8 bases stayed unmatched.

The chain uses TRBV14 and TRBJ1-2; D is unclear. With 1 base removed from V and 6 bases from J, the gap between germline ends came to 12 bases. The CDR3 has 14 amino acids. Per germline, CDR1 SGHDN and CDR2 FVKESK. The CDR3, as DNA: TGTGCCAGCAGCCAAGGGTATTTGGAGAATGGCTACACCTTC. It codes for CASSQGYLENGYTF. Complete variable domain (other parts from reference TRBV14 and TRBJ1-2): EAGVTQFPSHSVIEKGQTVTLRCDPISGHDNLYWYRRVMGKEIKFLLHFVKESKQDESGMPNNRFLAERTGGTYSTLKVQPAELEDSGVYFCASSQGYLENGYTFGSGTRLTVV.

The rearrangement links TRBV29-1 to TRBJ2-5, with 11 bases aligning to TRBD1. Trimming at V came to 7 bases and at J to 6 bases, leaving 4 bases not matched to a gene. Looked up from germline, CDR1 is SQVTM and CDR2 is ANQGSEA. The CDR3 sequence is 12 residues long. Written as DNA, the CDR3 is TGCAGCGGGGGGACAGGGGGGCAGACCCAGTACTTC. Protein: CSGGTGGQTQYF. Looking up the rest from reference TRBV29-1 and TRBJ2-5 gives the full variable domain: SAVISQKPSRDICQRGTSLTIQCQVDSQVTMMFWYRQQPGQSLTLIATANQGSEATYESGFVIDKFPISRPNLTFSTLTVSNMSPEDSSIYLCSGGTGGQTQYFGPGTRLLVL.

This chain links TRBV30 with TRBJ1-1; tentative D call: TRBD1 (5 bases). Germline lookup yields CDR1 GTSNPN and CDR2 SVGIG (reference sequence). The V gene lost 2 bases and the J gene lost 8 bases, with 15 bases spanning the gap. CDR3 length: 13 residues. This CDR3 is CAWSLWEGQEAFF. Here the CDR3 DNA reads TGTGCCTGGAGTCTTTGGGAGGGGCAGGAAGCTTTCTTT.

The chain has TRBV5-1 and TRBJ2-1; D remains unclear. V lost 0 bases and J 3 bases, leaving 10 bases between the germline ends. Germline V gene lookup returns CDR1 SGHRS and CDR2 YFSETQ. This CDR3 has 15 amino acids. CDR3 amino acids: CASSLDPTSYNEQFF. The DNA for the CDR3 is TGCGCCAGCAGCTTGGATCCCACCAGCTACAATGAGCAGTTCTTC.

The chain carries TRBV6-1 and TRBJ2-7, with 8 bases lining up with TRBD1. J gave up 7 bases and V 7 bases, and 9 bases lay outside the gene matches. The CDR3 extends over 13 amino acids. Germline V lookup: CDR1 MNHNS, CDR2 SASEGT. The CDR3 sequence: CASTSRDRREQYF. CDR3 bases: TGTGCCAGCACGTCCCGGGACAGGAGGGAGCAGTACTTC.

V is TRBV4-2 and J is TRBJ1-6; no definite D call. The CDR3 length is 13 residues. Germline V gives CDR1 LGHNA, CDR2 YNFKEQ. Trimming cost V 1 base and J 8 bases, with 6 bases left between them. CDR3 bases: TGTGCCAGCAGCCAAGGAGTAGATTCACCCCTCCACTTT. It yields the protein CASSQGVDSPLHF.

The V and J genes are TRBV4-2 and TRBJ2-7; D not certain. The CDR3 is 16 residues long. V lost 0 bases to trimming and J lost 0 bases, with 12 bases between them. Germline CDR1 is LGHNA and CDR2 is YNFKEQ. The CDR3 DNA follows: TGTGCCAGCAGCCAAGACCCCCAGGCCCACTCCTACGAGCAGTACTTC. As protein: CASSQDPQAHSYEQYF.

The J gene is TRBJ2-5, the V gene TRBV9; 9 bases fit TRBD1. The V gene end was trimmed by 4 bases and the J gene end by 3 bases; junction bases not matched to a gene: 4. The CDR3 is 14 amino acids. Looked up from germline, CDR1 is SGDLS and CDR2 is YYNGEE. The CDR3 reads CASSSGQGKETQYF. The CDR3 bases are TGTGCCAGCAGCTCGGGACAGGGTAAAGAGACCCAGTACTTC.